Presented here are 29 T cell receptor beta chains from one specimen sequenced in a study of PD-1 blockade in classical Hodgkin lymphoma. Sequenced by immunoSEQ multiplex PCR; TCRdb stores in-frame clones only, minus some. Of nearly 60,000 clones listed, around 90% are singletons. Every patient was affected by relapse after autologous stem cell transplantation, while exposure to brentuximab vedotin was not uniform. The source was peripheral blood mononuclear cells (PBMCs), collected before the second cycle of nivolumab. The receptors shown here come from a human donor with classical Hodgkin lymphoma.

V and J are TRBV9 and TRBJ2-3; no clear D. The germline V gene encodes CDR1 SGDLS and CDR2 YYNGEE. The CDR3 loop spans 15 amino acids. V was pared by 0 bases and J by 0 bases, with 8 bases between. CDR3 region: CASSVVQSSTDTQYF. The CDR3 nucleotides are TGTGCCAGCAGCGTAGTTCAGAGTAGCACAGATACGCAGTATTTT.

This clone was recorded only once. The chain links TRBV5-1 to TRBJ1-4; D is unclear. The CDR3 runs 18 residues. The V gene's germline CDR1 is SGHRS and CDR2 YFSETQ. Trimming pared 0 bases from V and 0 bases from J, leaving 15 bases between. CDR3 loop: CASSLGTQSMATNEKLFF. The CDR3 bases are TGCGCCAGCAGCTTGGGGACCCAATCCATGGCAACTAATGAAAAACTGTTTTTT.

This clone was seen once. The chain couples TRBV7-3 to TRBJ2-7; 9 bases align to TRBD1. CDR1 is SGHTA and CDR2 is FQGTGA in the germline V gene. This CDR3 is 17 amino acids long. V dropped 1 base and J dropped 1; count of bases not matched to a gene: 8. The DNA of the CDR3 is TGTGCCAGCAGCTTAATGGCACCCGGGACAGGGTCCTACGAGCAGTACTTC. It specifies CASSLMAPGTGSYEQYF.

The CDR3 nucleotides read TGTGCCAGCAGCGGTGGACTAGCGGAGGGGCAGAATGCAGATACGCAGTATTTT. Translating gives CASSGGLAEGQNADTQYF. The chain is built from TRBV7-9 and TRBJ2-3; 10 nucleotides agree with TRBD2. After removal of 5 bases from V and 4 bases from J, the junction contained 15 bases not matched to a gene. From germline, CDR1 is SEHNR and CDR2 FQNEAQ (reference sequence). The CDR3 is 18 residues long.

This clone was seen once. The CDR3 DNA follows: TGTGCCAGCAGCTTAGGTTTTTCCTCCTACAATGAGCAGTTCTTC. It encodes CASSLGFSSYNEQFF. The V gene is TRBV11-2, the J gene TRBJ2-1, with D uncertain. Per germline, CDR1 SGHAT and CDR2 FQNNGV. V was trimmed by 1 base and J by 0 bases, leaving 7 bases between them. The CDR3 is 15 amino acids. Drawing the rest from reference TRBV11-2 and TRBJ2-1, the complete variable domain is EAGVAQSPRYKIIEKRQSVAFWCNPISGHATLYWYQQILGQGPKLLIQFQNNGVVDDSQLPKDRFSAERLKGVDSTLKIQPAKLEDSAVYLCASSLGFSSYNEQFFGPGTRLTVL.

This clone was recorded once. The chain recombines TRBV12-5 with TRBJ1-2, with 8 bases fitting TRBD1. This CDR3 is 15 amino acids long. CDR1 LGHNT and CDR2 FRNRAP come from the germline V gene. The V segment lost 5 bases and the J segment 2 bases; nucleotides outside the gene matches: 7. CDR3 nucleotide sequence: TGTGCTAGTGGTCCGGGACAGGATTCAAACTATGGCTACACCTTC. It translates to CASGPGQDSNYGYTF. The entire variable domain, with the rest obtained from reference TRBV12-5 and TRBJ1-2, is as follows: DARVTQTPRHKVTEMGQEVTMRCQPILGHNTVFWYRQTMMQGLELLAYFRNRAPLDDSGMPKDRFSAEMPDATLATLKIQPSEPRDSAVYFCASGPGQDSNYGYTFGSGTRLTVV.

This chain connects TRBV7-8 to TRBJ1-5; a possible D gene is TRBD1 (5 bases). The V and J ends lost 4 bases and 6 bases respectively, with 13 bases between them. The CDR3 has 14 amino acids. Germline values: CDR1 SGHVS, CDR2 FQNEAQ. This CDR3 reads CASSYEAGGQPQHF. Here the CDR3 DNA reads TGTGCCAGCAGCTACGAAGCCGGGGGTCAGCCCCAGCATTTT.

This chain uses TRBV7-2 with TRBJ2-7; 9 bases map to TRBD1. After removal of 1 base from V and 0 bases from J, the junction contained 10 bases not matched to a gene. The germline V gene encodes CDR1 SGHTA and CDR2 FQGNSA. The CDR3 covers 18 residues. CDR3 region: CASSLGPTGGSSSYEQYF. As DNA, the CDR3 is TGTGCCAGCAGCTTAGGTCCGACAGGGGGTTCGAGCTCCTACGAGCAGTACTTC.

V gene TRBV5-5 combines with J gene TRBJ2-1; 7 nucleotides line up with TRBD2. V gave up 4 bases and J gave up 1 base; unmatched junction bases: 8. This CDR3 has 16 residues. The germline V gene encodes CDR1 SGHKS and CDR2 YYEKEE (reference sequence). CDR3 in DNA: TGTGCCAGCAGCACAGCGGGGACTGGGTCCTACAATGAGCAGTTCTTC. Protein sequence: CASSTAGTGSYNEQFF.

The J gene is TRBJ1-1, the V gene TRBV10-3; the D is unclear. CDR3 size: 12 residues. Trimming stripped 7 bases from V and 5 bases from J, with 11 bases between. CDR1 is ENHRY and CDR2 is SYGVKD in the germline V gene. CDR3 nucleotide sequence: TGTGCCATCAACTCCATAGGTACTGAAGCTTTCTTT. Encoded protein: CAINSIGTEAFF.

The chain carries TRBV19 and TRBJ1-3; D remains unclear. Trimming took off 3 bases at V and 2 bases at J, with 11 bases between the two ends. Germline lookup yields CDR1 LNHDA and CDR2 SQIVND (reference sequence). This CDR3 spans 15 amino acids. DNA for the CDR3: TGTGCCAGTAGTATTAGATCCCCTGCTGGAAACACCATATATTTT. The encoded protein is CASSIRSPAGNTIYF.

This clone was seen a single time. V is TRBV7-9 and J is TRBJ2-1; D is unclear. The CDR3 covers 12 residues. The germline V and J ends were trimmed by 5 bases and 5 bases, with 7 bases remaining between them. Germline CDR1 and CDR2: SEHNR and FQNEAQ (reference sequence). The CDR3 DNA sequence: TGTGCCAGCAGCCGAACGGACAATGAGCAGTTCTTC. This translates into CASSRTDNEQFF. The entire variable domain, with the rest obtained from reference TRBV7-9 and TRBJ2-1, is as follows: DTGVSQNPRHKITKRGQNVTFRCDPISEHNRLYWYRQTLGQGPEFLTYFQNEAQLEKSRLLSDRFSAERPKGSFSTLEIQRTEQGDSAMYLCASSRTDNEQFFGPGTRLTVL.

The V call is TRBV19, the J call TRBJ2-2; 7 bases map to TRBD2. Germline values: CDR1 LNHDA, CDR2 SQIVND (reference sequence). Trimming took 10 bases from V and 1 from J; bases not matched to a gene: 6. This CDR3 is built from 14 residues. The CDR3 DNA is TGTGCCACGAAGGGAGGGCGGAACACCGGGGAGCTGTTTTTT. Translated: CATKGGRNTGELFF.

This sequence joins TRBV27 and TRBJ2-3; 8 nucleotides line up with TRBD2. The CDR3 has 14 residues. J was trimmed by 3 bases and V by 4 bases; bases with no gene match: 3. Germline CDR1 reads MNHEY; CDR2 reads SMNVEV (reference sequence). Written as DNA, the CDR3 is TGTGCCAGCAGTTGGGTAGCGGGAACAGATACGCAGTATTTT. The encoded protein is CASSWVAGTDTQYF.

This chain uses TRBV5-5 with TRBJ2-2; D gene uncertain. Germline assignment: CDR1 SGHKS and CDR2 YYEKEE (reference sequence). V was clipped by 4 bases and J by 7 bases, with 11 bases between them. This CDR3 is built from 13 residues. The CDR3, as DNA: TGTGCCAGCAGCCGTGAGGAGCTCGGGGAGCTGTTTTTT. Its translation is CASSREELGELFF.

This clone came up a few times. The chain carries TRBV6-1 and TRBJ2-2, with TRBD2 identical over 9 bases. CDR1 is MNHNS and CDR2 is SASEGT in the germline V gene. CDR3 length: 14 residues. V shed 6 bases and J 4 bases; nucleotides not matched to a gene: 3. The CDR3 region is CASRVAGVTGELFF. The CDR3 DNA is TGTGCCAGCAGGGTAGCGGGAGTCACCGGGGAGCTGTTTTTT.

The rearrangement links TRBV4-2 to TRBJ2-2; TRBD1 matches 7 bases. The CDR3 is made up of 17 amino acids. J gave up 4 bases and V 7 bases, and 15 bases lay outside the gene matches. Germline loops: CDR1 LGHNA, CDR2 YNFKEQ. CDR3 amino acids: CASNSPNRGSGTGELFF. In DNA form, the CDR3 reads TGTGCCAGCAACTCCCCCAACAGGGGCTCGGGCACCGGGGAGCTGTTTTTT.

The chain joins TRBV29-1 to TRBJ2-5; D not certain. Germline CDR1 and CDR2: SQVTM and ANQGSEA. The V end was cut by 5 bases, the J end by 5 bases, with 6 bases between. CDR3 size: 10 residues. The CDR3: CSVPVETQYF. The CDR3 DNA follows: TGCAGCGTTCCTGTGGAGACCCAGTACTTC. The entire variable domain, with the rest obtained from reference TRBV29-1 and TRBJ2-5, is as follows: SAVISQKPSRDICQRGTSLTIQCQVDSQVTMMFWYRQQPGQSLTLIATANQGSEATYESGFVIDKFPISRPNLTFSTLTVSNMSPEDSSIYLCSVPVETQYFGPGTRLLVL.

The rearrangement uses TRBV28 and TRBJ2-2; the D gene is possibly TRBD2 (5 bases). This CDR3 contains 16 residues. Trimming shortened V by 7 bases and J by 0 bases, and 15 bases separated the two germline ends. Per germline, CDR1 MDHEN and CDR2 SYDVKM. Written as DNA, the CDR3 is TGTGCCAGCACCGAAGAGGACTTTCCGAACACCGGGGAGCTGTTTTTT. Encoded protein: CASTEEDFPNTGELFF.

V and J are TRBV4-3 and TRBJ1-1; D uncertain. Per germline, CDR1 LGHNA and CDR2 YSLEER. Trimming removed 4 bases at V and 4 bases at J, with 13 bases between. The CDR3 has 14 amino acids. CDR3 sequence reads: CASSPYGGGTEAFF. CDR3 nucleotides: TGCGCCAGCAGCCCCTATGGTGGCGGCACTGAAGCTTTCTTT.

The chain uses TRBV28 and TRBJ2-5; 7 bases are shared with TRBD1. CDR3 length: 15 amino acids. The J segment lost 3 bases and the V segment lost 3 bases, leaving 7 bases of the junction unmatched. The germline CDR1 and CDR2 sequences are MDHEN and SYDVKM. Here the CDR3 DNA reads TGTGCCAGCAGTTTTGTTACAGGGGCGGAAGAGACCCAGTACTTC. As protein: CASSFVTGAEETQYF.

This sequence joins TRBV6-5 and TRBJ2-1, with D tentatively TRBD2 (7 bases). Trimming left V 3 bases short and J 9 bases short, with 9 bases between. This CDR3 is 12 amino acids long. Germline CDR1 and CDR2: MNHEY and SVGAGI. The CDR3 sequence is CASSYRGGEQFF. In nucleotides, the CDR3 is TGTGCCAGCAGTTATAGGGGGGGTGAGCAGTTCTTC.

Of note for this clone: The CDR3 does not close with the conserved phenylalanine or tryptophan, likely indicating a read error. The chain has TRBV30 and TRBJ2-2; D not certain. Germline CDR1 and CDR2: GTSNPN and SVGIG (reference sequence). This CDR3 is 12 amino acids long. V lost 3 bases to trimming and J lost 6 bases, with 8 bases between them. CDR3 protein: CAWSDPPGELFS. The CDR3 nucleotides are TGTGCCTGGAGCGACCCCCCCGGGGAGCTGTTTTCT.

The V and J genes are TRBV2 and TRBJ2-1; D remains unclear. Germline V CDR1 and CDR2: SNHLY, FYNNEI. This CDR3 is built from 14 residues. The germline V and J ends were trimmed by 6 bases and 0 bases, with 9 bases remaining between them. CDR3 coding DNA: TGTGCCAGCAGCGGGTCGACCTCCTACAATGAGCAGTTCTTC. It translates to CASSGSTSYNEQFF.

V and J are TRBV27 and TRBJ1-2; possibly TRBD1 for D (5 bases). Trimming left V 2 bases short and J 6 bases short, with 16 bases between. CDR3 length: 15 amino acids. Per the germline V gene, CDR1 is MNHEY and CDR2 is SMNVEV (reference sequence). CDR3 amino acids: CASSLAPPTGDGYTF. CDR3 bases: TGTGCCAGCAGTTTAGCCCCCCCCACAGGTGATGGCTACACCTTC.

This clone has only one observation. The rearrangement joins TRBV19 to TRBJ2-7; 9 nucleotides align to TRBD1. This CDR3 spans 14 amino acids. V was clipped by 2 bases and J by 3 bases; unmatched bases: 2. CDR1 LNHDA and CDR2 SQIVND come from the germline V gene (reference sequence). In DNA form, the CDR3 reads TGTGCCAGTAGTATACTGGACAGGGGCTACGAGCAGTACTTC. Translated, it gives CASSILDRGYEQYF.

The chain recombines TRBV4-1 with TRBJ2-2; either TRBD1 or TRBD2 may supply D (6 bases each). CDR1 and CDR2 (germline): MGHRA, YSYEKL. This CDR3 is built from 15 residues. Trimming left V 0 bases short and J 7 bases short, with 12 bases between. The CDR3 DNA reads as TGCGCCAGCAGCCAAGAGCCCGGGGGCGGCGGGGAGCTGTTTTTT. It encodes CASSQEPGGGGELFF.

This clone was observed once. The chain is built from TRBV6-5 and TRBJ2-7, with TRBD1 as a possible D gene (5 bases). Germline CDR1 reads MNHEY; CDR2 reads SVGAGI. Trimming left V 4 bases short and J 3 bases short, with 19 bases between. The CDR3 is 16 amino acids. The CDR3 loop reads CASSSGHGSAYYEQYF. For the CDR3, the DNA is TGTGCCAGCAGTTCAGGACACGGGTCCGCCTACTACGAGCAGTACTTC.

This clone appeared once. This chain links TRBV11-2 with TRBJ2-1; 13 bases match TRBD2. With 6 bases clipped from V and 8 bases from J, the junction kept 7 bases outside the gene matches. The CDR3 covers 15 residues. The V gene's germline CDR1 is SGHAT and CDR2 FQNNGV. Written as DNA, the CDR3 is TGTGCCAGCAGGCCCGGACTAGCGGGAGTGGATGAGCAGTTCTTC. Its translation: CASRPGLAGVDEQFF. Complete variable domain (other parts from reference TRBV11-2 and TRBJ2-1): EAGVAQSPRYKIIEKRQSVAFWCNPISGHATLYWYQQILGQGPKLLIQFQNNGVVDDSQLPKDRFSAERLKGVDSTLKIQPAKLEDSAVYLCASRPGLAGVDEQFFGPGTRLTVL.